One sample yielded the 32 T cell receptor beta chains listed below, sequenced in a study of T cells in Graves' hyperthyroidism and ophthalmopathy. Amplified TCR beta CDR3 regions came from RNA transcripts. Using the HTBI primer set, a first-round RT-PCR was run on the TCR CDR3. TCRdb processed the multiplex PCR reads anew with MiXCR; each CDR3 protein has one entry. In the table there are some 150,000 distinct CDR3 sequences, roughly a fifth of which are singletons. The sample was blood. The receptors shown here come from a woman between 45 and 65 years old with Graves' hyperthyroidism that later progressed to Graves' ophthalmopathy.

This clonotype showed up just a few times. This chain uses TRBV29-1 with TRBJ1-5; D remains ambiguous. This CDR3 comprises 12 residues. Germline CDR1 reads SQVTM; CDR2 reads ANQGSEA. Trimming removed 6 bases from V and 5 bases from J, with 11 bases in between. CDR3 loop: CSVGTYDQPQHF. CDR3 DNA sequence: TGCAGCGTCGGCACGTATGATCAGCCCCAGCATTTT.

This clonotype appeared many times. The genes are TRBV2 and TRBJ2-2; 9 nucleotides align to TRBD2. The CDR3 is 14 residues long. Germline assignment: CDR1 SNHLY and CDR2 FYNNEI. The ends lost 7 bases at V and 5 bases at J; junction bases unmatched: 5. The CDR3 loop reads CASTGLALTGELFF. The CDR3, as DNA: TGTGCCAGCACTGGACTAGCGCTAACCGGGGAGCTGTTTTTT.

The sample holds many counts of this clonotype. This CDR3 is CSASNSGKGLDEQFF. The CDR3 coding sequence is TGCAGTGCCAGTAATAGCGGGAAAGGTCTGGATGAGCAGTTCTTC. The chain employs TRBV20-1 and TRBJ2-1; TRBD2 aligns across 8 bases. Germline V CDR1 and CDR2: DFQATT, SNEGSKA (reference sequence). The CDR3 runs to 15 residues. Trimming cost V 6 bases and J 8 bases; bases outside gene matches: 15.

This clonotype was counted at least ten times. CDR3: CASSLLAGGVDEQFF. The DNA of the CDR3 is TGTGCCAGCAGCCTACTAGCGGGAGGAGTCGATGAGCAGTTCTTC. The gene calls are TRBV7-9 and TRBJ2-1; TRBD2 aligns across 12 bases. The CDR3 spans 15 residues. V shed 5 bases and J 8 bases; nucleotides not matched to a gene: 7. From germline, CDR1 is SEHNR and CDR2 FQNEAQ (reference sequence).

Points on this clonotype: A much larger clone is a single base away; this may be a read error. This chain joins TRBV11-2 and TRBJ2-1; 7 bases fit TRBD1. CDR1 SGHAT and CDR2 FQNNGV come from the germline V gene. The CDR3 loop spans 16 amino acids. The CDR3 sequence: CAGSPRNRGSYNEQFF. DNA for the CDR3: TGTGCCGGCAGCCCACGAAACAGGGGATCCTACAATGAGCAGTTCTTC.

This clonotype has at least ten counts. The chain carries TRBV11-2 and TRBJ1-2; TRBD1 aligns across 7 bases. CDR3 length equals 12 residues. CDR1 is SGHAT and CDR2 is FQNNGV in the germline V gene. With V trimmed by 4 bases and J by 5 bases, 1 base remained unmatched. For the CDR3, the DNA is TGTGCCAGCAGCTCGACAGGGTATGGCTACACCTTC. This sequence encodes CASSSTGYGYTF.

On this clonotype: This may arise from a read error, as a much more abundant clone is one base away. The chain has TRBV12-3 or TRBV12-4 and TRBJ2-7; D unclear. The CDR3 consists of 13 residues. CDR3 protein: CASSFSAQYGQYF. In nucleotides, the CDR3 is TGTGCCAGCAGTTTTTCAGCGCAGTACGGGCAGTACTTC.

V is TRBV28 and J is TRBJ1-5, with 7 bases that match TRBD1. Germline CDR1 is MDHEN and CDR2 is SYDVKM. V shed 5 bases, J shed 2 bases, and the junction held 12 bases outside the gene matches. The CDR3 spans 17 residues. DNA of the CDR3: TGTGCCAGCAGTAGACAGGGTCGGATATTGGGCAATCAGCCCCAGCATTTT. It codes for CASSRQGRILGNQPQHF.

This clonotype has at least ten counts. The chain couples TRBV12-3 or TRBV12-4 to TRBJ2-5; D gene unclear. V lost 6 bases to trimming and J lost 1 base, with 9 bases between them. The CDR3 consists of 13 residues. The CDR3 reads CASRVTPQETQYF. CDR3 coding DNA: TGTGCCAGCAGGGTGACTCCCCAAGAGACCCAGTACTTC.

This clonotype came up many times. The chain carries TRBV18 and TRBJ2-3; D might be TRBD2 (6 bases). Between the trimmed V and J ends, which lost 1 base and 3 bases, there was a span of 20 bases. The CDR3 spans 18 residues. CDR1 and CDR2 from the germline V gene are KGHSH and LQKENI. CDR3 bases: TGTGCCAGCTCACCACAGGAAGGCACTAGCCAGTTAACAGATACGCAGTATTTT. It encodes CASSPQEGTSQLTDTQYF. Filled out from reference TRBV18 and TRBJ2-3, the complete variable domain reads NAGVMQNPRHLVRRRGQEARLRCSPMKGHSHVYWYRQLPEEGLKFMVYLQKENIIDESGMPKERFSAEFPKEGPSILRIQQVVRGDSAAYFCASSPQEGTSQLTDTQYFGPGTRLTVL.

This clonotype came up a few times. Relative to the germline gene, one junction end is altered; a read error may explain this. The chain has TRBV2 and TRBJ1-6; TRBD1 might be the D (6 bases). The CDR3 runs to 13 residues. Germline CDR1 is SNHLY and CDR2 is FYNNEI. CDR3 sequence: CASRTATNSPPHF. The DNA of the CDR3 is TGTGCCAGCCGGACAGCGACTAATTCACCCCCCCACTTT. Full variable domain (outside the CDR3, taken from reference TRBV2 and TRBJ1-6): EPEVTQTPSHQVTQMGQEVILRCVPISNHLYFYWYRQILGQKVEFLVSFYNNEISEKSEIFDDQFSVERPDGSNFTLKIRSTKLEDSAMYFCASRTATNSPPHFGNGTRLTVT.

The V call is TRBV24-1, the J call TRBJ2-1; possibly TRBD1 or TRBD2 for D (5 bases each). The germline gives CDR1 KGHDR, CDR2 SFDVKD. The CDR3 is made up of 14 amino acids. Trimming removed 5 bases from V and 4 bases from J, with 11 bases in between. The CDR3: CATSGGVGYNEQFF. CDR3 sequence (DNA): TGTGCCACCAGTGGAGGGGTCGGTTACAATGAGCAGTTCTTC.

Ten or more counts support this clonotype. The chain links TRBV2 to TRBJ2-5; 8 positions match TRBD2. V trimming: 2 bases; J trimming: 1 base; junction bases outside the gene matches: 6. Germline CDR1 and CDR2: SNHLY and FYNNEI. The CDR3 length is 16 residues. This CDR3 is CASSESWGTSQETQYF. DNA for the CDR3: TGTGCCAGCAGTGAAAGTTGGGGGACTAGCCAAGAGACCCAGTACTTC.

The rearrangement uses TRBV6-2 or TRBV6-3 and TRBJ2-2; a weak D match, TRBD2 (6 bases). Trimming took 5 bases from V and 2 from J, leaving 15 bases between them. The CDR3 runs to 16 residues. CDR1 and CDR2 from the germline V gene are MNHEY and SVGEGT. The CDR3 DNA is TGTGCCAGCAGTGACACCCCTAGCGTAAACACCGGGGAGCTGTTTTTT. Translating gives CASSDTPSVNTGELFF.

There are many counts of this clonotype. The chain has TRBV19 and TRBJ2-7; TRBD2 aligns across 9 bases. This CDR3 has 16 residues. V shed 6 bases, J shed 4 bases, and the junction held 13 bases outside the gene matches. Germline V gene sequence: CDR1 LNHDA, CDR2 SQIVND (reference sequence). In DNA form, the CDR3 reads TGTGCCAGTAGGAGTCCTAGCGGGGTCCTCGGTTACGAGCAGTACTTC. Translated: CASRSPSGVLGYEQYF.

The sample holds many counts of this clonotype. The V gene is TRBV7-3, the J gene TRBJ2-2, with unresolved D. The CDR3 has 13 amino acids. V dropped 0 bases and J dropped 8 bases, with 7 bases sitting between them. Germline V gene sequence: CDR1 SGHTA, CDR2 FQGTGA. CDR3 sequence (DNA): TGTGCCAGCAGCTTAACTCCATCGGGGGAGCTGTTTTTT. This codes for CASSLTPSGELFF.

The gene calls are TRBV11-2 and TRBJ2-7; the match to TRBD2 covers 7 bases. The V segment lost 1 base and the J segment 1 base; nucleotides outside the gene matches: 19. Germline loops: CDR1 SGHAT, CDR2 FQNNGV. This CDR3 region has 20 residues. CDR3 region: CASSLGGVTRLAASSYEQYV. The CDR3, as DNA: TGTGCCAGCAGCTTAGGGGGTGTGACAAGGCTAGCGGCATCATCCTACGAGCAGTACGTC.

This chain connects TRBV28 to TRBJ2-4; tentatively, D is TRBD2 (6 bases). Deletions cut 4 bases from V and 6 bases from J, with 13 bases between. Germline-derived CDR1 and CDR2 are MDHEN and SYDVKM. This CDR3 contains 14 residues. CDR3 sequence reads: CASSWRGPRNIQYF. CDR3 nucleotides: TGTGCCAGCAGTTGGAGGGGTCCTAGAAACATTCAGTACTTC.

About this clonotype: As the CDR3 is not closed by the conserved phenylalanine or tryptophan, this likely results from a read error. The DNA is omitted, as the CDR3 cannot be located on it reliably, and the CDR3 follows TCRdb's listing. The chain carries TRBV20-1 and TRBJ2-7; the table gives TRBD1 as D, unverified against the DNA. Termini included, the CDR3 measures 10 amino acids. Germline V gene lookup returns CDR1 DFQATT and CDR2 SNEGSKA (reference sequence). The CDR3 region is CSARDPPVPS.

This clonotype has just one count. The chain recombines TRBV29-1 with TRBJ2-1; D possibly corresponds to TRBD1 (6 bases). This CDR3 comprises 14 residues. Germline values: CDR1 SQVTM, CDR2 ANQGSEA. V lost 5 bases and J lost 1, with 12 bases in between. The CDR3 loop is CSVIGRGSYNEQFF. The CDR3 DNA reads TGCAGCGTTATAGGCAGGGGTTCCTACAATGAGCAGTTCTTC.

The genes are TRBV6-5 and TRBJ2-1, with 10 bases fitting TRBD2. Germline lookup yields CDR1 MNHEY and CDR2 SVGAGI. The ends lost 2 bases at V and 3 bases at J; junction bases unmatched: 7. This CDR3 is 17 amino acids long. The CDR3 reads CASSYTLAGNIYNEQFF. The CDR3, as DNA: TGTGCCAGCAGTTACACACTAGCGGGAAATATCTACAATGAGCAGTTCTTC.

This chain joins TRBV5-6 and TRBJ2-3; 12 bases fit TRBD2. CDR1 and CDR2 from the germline V gene are SGHDT and YYEEEE. Trimming removed 0 bases from V and 5 bases from J; junction bases left unmatched: 4. CDR3 length: 16 amino acids. Here the CDR3 DNA reads TGTGCCAGCAGCTTGGTCCGACTAGCGGGAGAAGATACGCAGTATTTT. This gives the protein CASSLVRLAGEDTQYF.

This clonotype was seen many times. The chain is built from TRBV20-1 and TRBJ1-1, with D tentatively TRBD1 (6 bases). In germline, CDR1 is DFQATT, CDR2 SNEGSKA (reference sequence). V was clipped by 6 bases and J by 1 base, with 6 bases between them. CDR3 size: 11 residues. The CDR3 bases are TGCAGTGCCAGGGGGAACACTGAAGCTTTCTTT. This gives the protein CSARGNTEAFF.

The V and J genes are TRBV20-1 and TRBJ2-1; 9 bases line up with TRBD2. The germline V gene encodes CDR1 DFQATT and CDR2 SNEGSKA (reference sequence). With V trimmed by 4 bases and J by 2 bases, 24 bases remained unmatched. CDR3 size: 21 residues. The CDR3 nucleotides are TGCAGTGCTAATGTCAAGGGGGGTAGCGGGAGTGGACTTAAGCCCTACAATGAGCAGTTCTTC. Protein: CSANVKGGSGSGLKPYNEQFF.

V and J are TRBV28 and TRBJ1-1, with D tentatively TRBD1 (6 bases). This CDR3 is built from 15 residues. Deletions cut 6 bases from V and 4 bases from J, with 18 bases between. Germline-derived CDR1 and CDR2 are MDHEN and SYDVKM. The DNA of the CDR3 is TGTGCCAGCAGCTATAGGGGGGCAGAGGGCACTGAAGCTTTCTTT. It codes for CASSYRGAEGTEAFF.

This clonotype was seen repeatedly, ten times or more. The chain uses TRBV2 and TRBJ2-7; 9 nucleotides match TRBD2. From germline, CDR1 is SNHLY and CDR2 FYNNEI. This CDR3 spans 18 amino acids. V lost 4 bases and J lost 0; bases outside the gene matches: 13. DNA of the CDR3: TGTGCCAGCAGTGGGGAGACTAGCGGATCGTCAAGCTCCTACGAGCAGTACTTC. It translates to CASSGETSGSSSSYEQYF.

This clonotype was found a few times. The rearrangement links TRBV5-1 to TRBJ2-3, with TRBD2 as a possible D gene (5 bases). CDR3 length: 15 amino acids. Germline V gene data show CDR1 as SGHRS and CDR2 as YFSETQ. Trimming cost V 2 bases and J 3 bases, with 13 bases left between them. The CDR3 DNA follows: TGCGCCAGCAGCTTAGGAGGCTTCGGGACAGATACGCAGTATTTT. This sequence encodes CASSLGGFGTDTQYF.

V gene TRBV19 combines with J gene TRBJ1-2; D may be TRBD1 (5 bases). The length of the CDR3 is 16 residues. Trimming shortened V by 0 bases and J by 0 bases, and 11 bases separated the two germline ends. Germline V gene data show CDR1 as LNHDA and CDR2 as SQIVND (reference sequence). The CDR3 bases are TGTGCCAGTAGTATAGATGCTGGGGGACCTAACTATGGCTACACCTTC. This encodes CASSIDAGGPNYGYTF.

This clonotype was observed many times. The chain employs TRBV2 and TRBJ1-5; D is uncertain. Trimming shortened V by 3 bases and J by 0 bases, and 9 bases separated the two germline ends. The CDR3 loop spans 15 amino acids. CDR1 is SNHLY and CDR2 is FYNNEI in the germline V gene. CDR3 sequence reads: CASSDNGNSNQPQHF. CDR3 nucleotides: TGTGCCAGCAGTGATAACGGCAATAGCAATCAGCCCCAGCATTTT.

This clonotype was recorded only once. A much larger clone differs by one base, so this may be a read error. The CDR3 is CASSLDSGVESSPQYF. The CDR3 nucleotides are TGTGCCAGCAGCTTAGATTCCGGAGTTGAGAGTTCCCCCCAGTACTTC. The gene calls are TRBV11-2 and TRBJ2-5, with D unclear. Germline values: CDR1 SGHAT, CDR2 FQNNGV. Trimming took 0 bases from V and 9 from J, leaving 20 bases between them. The CDR3 loop spans 16 amino acids.

As concerns this clonotype: A much larger clone differs from this one at a single base, so this may be a read error. The V call is TRBV12-3 or TRBV12-4, the J call TRBJ2-1; TRBD2 matches at 9 bases. The CDR3 loop spans 14 amino acids. The CDR3 coding sequence is TGTGCCAGCAGTTTGACTAGCGGCTACATTGAGCAGTTCTTC. This gives the protein CASSLTSGYIEQFF.

This clonotype has a count of ten or more. V usage is TRBV5-1 and J usage is TRBJ2-3, with D possibly matching TRBD2 (5 bases). Trimming removed 0 bases from V and 4 bases from J, with 9 bases in between. The germline V gene encodes CDR1 SGHRS and CDR2 YFSETQ. There are 14 residues in the CDR3. CDR3 sequence reads: CASSLGRIADTQYF. Written as DNA, the CDR3 is TGCGCCAGCAGCTTGGGGAGGATCGCAGATACGCAGTATTTT. Based on the CDR3 plus reference TRBV5-1 and TRBJ2-3, the full variable domain is KAGVTQTPRYLIKTRGQQVTLSCSPISGHRSVSWYQQTPGQGLQFLFEYFSETQRNKGNFPGRFSGRQFSNSRSEMNVSTLELGDSALYLCASSLGRIADTQYFGPGTRLTVL.